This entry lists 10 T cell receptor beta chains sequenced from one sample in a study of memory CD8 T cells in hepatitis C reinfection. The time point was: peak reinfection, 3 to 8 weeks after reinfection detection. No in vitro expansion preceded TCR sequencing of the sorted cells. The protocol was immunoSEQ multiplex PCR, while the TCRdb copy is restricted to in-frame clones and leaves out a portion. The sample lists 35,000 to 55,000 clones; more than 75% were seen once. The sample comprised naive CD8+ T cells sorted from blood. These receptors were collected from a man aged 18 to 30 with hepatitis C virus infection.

The CDR3 sequence: CASSPGGYTQYF. Here the CDR3 DNA reads TGTGCCAGCAGTCCCGGGGGTTATACGCAGTATTTT. The chain links TRBV27 to TRBJ2-3, with a possible D match to TRBD2 (6 bases). This CDR3 has 12 amino acids. Trimming removed 5 bases at V and 7 bases at J, with 10 bases between. Germline values: CDR1 MNHEY, CDR2 SMNVEV (reference sequence).

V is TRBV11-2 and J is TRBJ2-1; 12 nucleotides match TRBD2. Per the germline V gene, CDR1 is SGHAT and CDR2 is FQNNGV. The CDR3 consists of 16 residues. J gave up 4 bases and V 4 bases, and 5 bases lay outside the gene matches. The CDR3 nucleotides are TGTGCCAGCAGCTCGACTAGCGGGGGCCCTTACAATGAGCAGTTCTTC. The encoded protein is CASSSTSGGPYNEQFF.

CDR3 amino acids: CSVSESGQGEKLFF. CDR3 nucleotide sequence: TGCAGCGTTAGCGAATCGGGACAGGGTGAAAAACTGTTTTTT. The chain couples TRBV29-1 to TRBJ1-4; the match to TRBD1 covers 9 bases. Germline-derived CDR1 and CDR2 are SQVTM and ANQGSEA. CDR3 size: 14 residues. With V trimmed by 5 bases and J by 7 bases, 8 bases remained unmatched.

The CDR3 DNA is TGTGCCAGTAGTATAGAGGGACAGGCCCAAGAGACCCAGTACTTC. Translation gives CASSIEGQAQETQYF. This rearrangement joins TRBV19 to TRBJ2-5; the match to TRBD1 covers 8 bases. V dropped 0 bases and J dropped 1; count of bases not matched to a gene: 1. CDR1 and CDR2 from the germline V gene are LNHDA and SQIVND (reference sequence). This CDR3 has 15 residues.

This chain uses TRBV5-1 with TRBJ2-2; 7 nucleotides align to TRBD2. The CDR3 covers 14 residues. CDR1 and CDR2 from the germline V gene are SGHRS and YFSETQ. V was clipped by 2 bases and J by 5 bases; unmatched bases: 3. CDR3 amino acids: CASSFGSGTGELFF. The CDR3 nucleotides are TGCGCCAGCAGCTTTGGTAGCGGGACCGGGGAGCTGTTTTTT. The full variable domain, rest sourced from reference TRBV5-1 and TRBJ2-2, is KAGVTQTPRYLIKTRGQQVTLSCSPISGHRSVSWYQQTPGQGLQFLFEYFSETQRNKGNFPGRFSGRQFSNSRSEMNVSTLELGDSALYLCASSFGSGTGELFFGEGSRLTVL.

Written as DNA, the CDR3 is TGTGCCAGCAGCCGGGGGGGGGACAGGGACCAGCCCCAGCATTTT. It is translated as CASSRGGDRDQPQHF. V and J are TRBV2 and TRBJ1-5, with TRBD1 identical over 9 bases. J was trimmed by 7 bases and V by 6 bases; bases with no gene match: 10. The CDR3 loop spans 15 amino acids. Germline assignment: CDR1 SNHLY and CDR2 FYNNEI.

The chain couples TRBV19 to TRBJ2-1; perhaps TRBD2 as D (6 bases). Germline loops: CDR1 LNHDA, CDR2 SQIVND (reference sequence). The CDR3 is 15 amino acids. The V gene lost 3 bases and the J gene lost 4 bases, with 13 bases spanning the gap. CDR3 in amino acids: CASSMGGRSYNEQFF. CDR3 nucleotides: TGTGCCAGTAGTATGGGGGGTCGATCGTACAATGAGCAGTTCTTC.

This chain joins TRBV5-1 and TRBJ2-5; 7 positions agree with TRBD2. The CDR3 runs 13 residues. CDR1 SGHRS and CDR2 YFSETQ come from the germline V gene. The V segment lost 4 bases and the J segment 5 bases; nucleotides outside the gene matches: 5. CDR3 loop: CASSPTSRETQYF. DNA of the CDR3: TGCGCCAGCAGCCCGACTAGCAGGGAGACCCAGTACTTC.

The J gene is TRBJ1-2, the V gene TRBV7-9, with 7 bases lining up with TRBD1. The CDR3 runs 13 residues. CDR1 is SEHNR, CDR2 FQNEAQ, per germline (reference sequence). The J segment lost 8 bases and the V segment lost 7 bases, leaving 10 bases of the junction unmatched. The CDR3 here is CASIDGRGDGYTF. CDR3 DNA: TGTGCCAGCATAGATGGCAGGGGGGACGGCTACACCTTC.

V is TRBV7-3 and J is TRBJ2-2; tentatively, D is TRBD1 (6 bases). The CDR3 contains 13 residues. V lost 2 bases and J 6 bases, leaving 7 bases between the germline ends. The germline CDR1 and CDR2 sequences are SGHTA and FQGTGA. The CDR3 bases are TGTGCCAGCAGCTTAGCAGGGGCCGGGGAGCTGTTTTTT. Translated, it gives CASSLAGAGELFF.